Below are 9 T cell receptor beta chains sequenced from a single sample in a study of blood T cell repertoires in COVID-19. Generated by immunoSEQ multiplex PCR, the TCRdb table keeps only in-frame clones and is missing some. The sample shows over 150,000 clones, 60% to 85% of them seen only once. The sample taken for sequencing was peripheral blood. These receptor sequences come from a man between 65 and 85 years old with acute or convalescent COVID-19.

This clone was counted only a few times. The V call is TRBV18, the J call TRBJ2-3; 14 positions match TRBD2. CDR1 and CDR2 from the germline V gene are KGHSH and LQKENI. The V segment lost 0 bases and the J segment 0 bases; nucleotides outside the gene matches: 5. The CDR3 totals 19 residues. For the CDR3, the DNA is TGTGCCAGCTCACCACCGGGACTAGCGGGGGAGTCTAGCACAGATACGCAGTATTTT. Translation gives CASSPPGLAGESSTDTQYF. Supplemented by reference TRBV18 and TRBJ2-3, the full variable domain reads NAGVMQNPRHLVRRRGQEARLRCSPMKGHSHVYWYRQLPEEGLKFMVYLQKENIIDESGMPKERFSAEFPKEGPSILRIQQVVRGDSAAYFCASSPPGLAGESSTDTQYFGPGTRLTVL.

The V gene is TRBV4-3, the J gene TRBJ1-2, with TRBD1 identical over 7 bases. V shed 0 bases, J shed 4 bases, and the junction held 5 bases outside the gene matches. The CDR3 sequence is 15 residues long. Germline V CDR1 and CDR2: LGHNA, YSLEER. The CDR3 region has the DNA TGCGCCAGCAGCCAAGAGGCACAGGGGTCCTATGGCTACACCTTC. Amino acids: CASSQEAQGSYGYTF.

The DNA for the CDR3 is TGCGCCAGCAGCTTCCCCGGCGGCGGGAGTGTCTTTAGCACAGATACGCAGTATTTT. This codes for CASSFPGGGSVFSTDTQYF. The J gene is TRBJ2-3, the V gene TRBV5-1; TRBD2 agrees at 7 bases. The trim removed 2 bases at V and 0 bases at J, leaving 15 bases unmatched. This CDR3 region has 19 residues. The germline V gene encodes CDR1 SGHRS and CDR2 YFSETQ.

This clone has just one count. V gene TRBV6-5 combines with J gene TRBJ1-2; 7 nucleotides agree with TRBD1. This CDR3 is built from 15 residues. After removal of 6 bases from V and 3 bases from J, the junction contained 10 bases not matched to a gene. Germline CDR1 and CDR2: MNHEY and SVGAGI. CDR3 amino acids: CASSPYQGEDYGYTF. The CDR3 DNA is TGTGCCAGCAGCCCCTATCAGGGGGAGGACTATGGCTACACCTTC.

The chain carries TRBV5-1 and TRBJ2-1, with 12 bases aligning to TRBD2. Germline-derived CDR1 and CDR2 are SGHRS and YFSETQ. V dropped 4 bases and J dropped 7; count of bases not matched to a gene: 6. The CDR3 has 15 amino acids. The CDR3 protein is CASSPLAGGRNEQFF. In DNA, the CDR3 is TGCGCCAGCAGCCCCCTAGCGGGGGGGCGGAATGAGCAGTTCTTC.

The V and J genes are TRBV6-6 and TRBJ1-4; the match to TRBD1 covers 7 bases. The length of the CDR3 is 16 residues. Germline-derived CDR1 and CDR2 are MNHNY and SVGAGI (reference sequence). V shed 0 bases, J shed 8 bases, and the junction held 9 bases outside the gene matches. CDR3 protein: CASSYSKGGGREKLFF. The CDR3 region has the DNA TGTGCCAGCAGTTACTCGAAAGGGGGCGGTCGGGAAAAACTGTTTTTT.

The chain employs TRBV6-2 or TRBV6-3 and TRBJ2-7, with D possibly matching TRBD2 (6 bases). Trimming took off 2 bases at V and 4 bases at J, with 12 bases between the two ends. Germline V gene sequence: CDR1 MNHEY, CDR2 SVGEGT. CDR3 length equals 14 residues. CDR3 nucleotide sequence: TGTGCCAGCAGTTACGGAGGGCCCCCATACGAGCAGTACTTC. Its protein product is CASSYGGPPYEQYF.

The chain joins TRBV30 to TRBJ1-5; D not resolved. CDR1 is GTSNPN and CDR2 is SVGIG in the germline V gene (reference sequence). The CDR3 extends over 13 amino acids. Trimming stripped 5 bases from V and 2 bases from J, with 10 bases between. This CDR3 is CAWGLSGNQPQHF. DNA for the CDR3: TGTGCCTGGGGACTCTCCGGCAATCAGCCCCAGCATTTT.

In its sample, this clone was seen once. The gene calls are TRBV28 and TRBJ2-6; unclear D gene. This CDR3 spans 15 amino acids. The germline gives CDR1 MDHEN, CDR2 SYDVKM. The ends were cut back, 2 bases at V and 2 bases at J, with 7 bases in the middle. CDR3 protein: CASSLSAAGANVLTF. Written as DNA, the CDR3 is TGTGCCAGCAGTTTAAGCGCGGCTGGGGCCAACGTCCTGACTTTC.